This T cell receptor beta chain is from a study of cytomegalovirus exposure and HLA in healthy donors. Study-level findings and limits: TCR beta chains associated with HLA were, in a later analysis, more clonally expanded than equally common others. Some TCR beta chains (about 180 of them) were listed as cytomegalovirus-associated. Serostatus for CMV was the only available immune exposure information. Cytomegalovirus status, reportedly, was diagnosed with high specificity and sensitivity by the classifier.

This clone was seen only a few times. Its antigen is not known. PCR used 60 Vbeta primers and 13 Jbeta primers. Profiled with immunoSEQ multiplex PCR; TCRdb holds only in-frame clones, not every one. The sample records roughly 100,000 clones, about four fifths being singletons. V lost 9 bases and J lost 4; bases outside the gene matches: 8. This CDR3 region has 15 residues. CDR1 is LNHDA and CDR2 is SQIVND in the germline V gene (reference sequence). V is TRBV19 and J is TRBJ2-1, with 11 bases matching TRBD2. The receptor was derived from a man aged 40-49 years in good health and CMV-seronegative. Sequencing was performed on PBMCs. The CDR3 DNA is TGTGCCAGCCGTCCCGGGACTAGCGGATACAATGAGCAGTTCTTC. It specifies CASRPGTSGYNEQFF.